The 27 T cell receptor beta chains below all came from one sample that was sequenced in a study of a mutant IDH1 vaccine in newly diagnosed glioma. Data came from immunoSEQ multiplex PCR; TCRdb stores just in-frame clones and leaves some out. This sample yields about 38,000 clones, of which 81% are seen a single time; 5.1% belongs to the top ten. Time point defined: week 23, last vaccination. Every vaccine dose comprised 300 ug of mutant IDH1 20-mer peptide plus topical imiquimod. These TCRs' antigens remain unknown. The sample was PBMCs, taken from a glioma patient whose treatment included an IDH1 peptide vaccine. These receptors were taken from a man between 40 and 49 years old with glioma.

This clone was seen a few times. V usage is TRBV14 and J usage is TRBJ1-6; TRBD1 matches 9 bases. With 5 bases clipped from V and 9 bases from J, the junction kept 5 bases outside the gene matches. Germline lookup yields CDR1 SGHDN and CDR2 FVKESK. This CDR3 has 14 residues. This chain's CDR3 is CASSSQGAVSPLHF. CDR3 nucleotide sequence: TGTGCCAGCAGCTCACAGGGGGCCGTTTCACCCCTCCACTTT.

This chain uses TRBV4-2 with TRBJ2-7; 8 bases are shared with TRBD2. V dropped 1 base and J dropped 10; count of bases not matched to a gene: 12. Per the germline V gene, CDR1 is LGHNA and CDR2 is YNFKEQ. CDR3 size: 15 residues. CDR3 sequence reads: CASSQVGSGAQSQYF. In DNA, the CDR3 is TGTGCCAGCAGCCAAGTCGGTAGCGGGGCCCAATCCCAGTACTTC.

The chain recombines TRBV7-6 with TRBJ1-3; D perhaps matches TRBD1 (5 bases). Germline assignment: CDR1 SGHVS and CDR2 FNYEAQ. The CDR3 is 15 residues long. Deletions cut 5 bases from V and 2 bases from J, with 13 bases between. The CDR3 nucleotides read TGTGCCAGCAGCCGGGGGAGAGGACCTGGAAACACCATATATTTT. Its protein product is CASSRGRGPGNTIYF.

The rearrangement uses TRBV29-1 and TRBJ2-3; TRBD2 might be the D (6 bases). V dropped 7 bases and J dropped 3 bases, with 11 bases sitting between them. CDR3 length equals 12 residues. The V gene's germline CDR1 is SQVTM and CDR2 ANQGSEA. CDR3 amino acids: CSGRELTDTQYF. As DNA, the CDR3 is TGCAGCGGTCGGGAGTTAACAGATACGCAGTATTTT.

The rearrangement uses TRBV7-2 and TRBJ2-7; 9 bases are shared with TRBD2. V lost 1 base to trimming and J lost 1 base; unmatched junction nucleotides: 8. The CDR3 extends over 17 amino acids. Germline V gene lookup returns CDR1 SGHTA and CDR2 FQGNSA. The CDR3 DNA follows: TGTGCCAGCAGCTTAGAGTACGCTAGCGGGACATCCTACGAGCAGTACTTC. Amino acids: CASSLEYASGTSYEQYF.

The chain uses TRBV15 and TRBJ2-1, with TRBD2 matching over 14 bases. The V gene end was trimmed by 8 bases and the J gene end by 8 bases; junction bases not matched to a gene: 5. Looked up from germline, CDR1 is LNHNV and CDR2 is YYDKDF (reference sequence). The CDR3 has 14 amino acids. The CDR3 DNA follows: TGTGCCACCGGCCGACTAGCGGGAGGGCATGAGCAGTTCTTC. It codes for CATGRLAGGHEQFF. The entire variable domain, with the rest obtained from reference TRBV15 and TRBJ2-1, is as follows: DAMVIQNPRYQVTQFGKPVTLSCSQTLNHNVMYWYQQKSSQAPKLLFHYYDKDFNNEADTPDNFQSRRPNTSFCFLDIRSPGLGDTAMYLCATGRLAGGHEQFFGPGTRLTVL.

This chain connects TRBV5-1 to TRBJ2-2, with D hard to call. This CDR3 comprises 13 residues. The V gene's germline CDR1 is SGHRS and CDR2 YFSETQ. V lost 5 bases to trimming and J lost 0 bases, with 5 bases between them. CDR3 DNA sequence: TGCGCCAGCAGGTTAGCGAACACCGGGGAGCTGTTTTTT. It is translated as CASRLANTGELFF.

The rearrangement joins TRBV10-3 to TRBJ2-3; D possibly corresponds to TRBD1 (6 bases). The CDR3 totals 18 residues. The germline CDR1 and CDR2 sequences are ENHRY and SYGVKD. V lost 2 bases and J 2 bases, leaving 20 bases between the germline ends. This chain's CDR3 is CAISEVGQWGPNTDTQYF. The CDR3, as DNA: TGTGCCATCAGTGAGGTTGGCCAGTGGGGGCCAAACACAGATACGCAGTATTTT.

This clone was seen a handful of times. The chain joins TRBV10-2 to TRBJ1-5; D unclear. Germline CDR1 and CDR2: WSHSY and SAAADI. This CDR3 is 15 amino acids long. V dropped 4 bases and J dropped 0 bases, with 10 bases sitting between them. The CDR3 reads CASSAWDRSNQPQHF. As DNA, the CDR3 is TGCGCCAGCAGTGCTTGGGATCGTAGCAATCAGCCCCAGCATTTT.

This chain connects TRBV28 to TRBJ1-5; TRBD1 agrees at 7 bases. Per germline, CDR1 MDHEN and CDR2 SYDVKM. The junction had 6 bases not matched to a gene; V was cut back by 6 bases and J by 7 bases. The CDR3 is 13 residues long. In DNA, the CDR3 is TGTGCCAGCAGCCGACAGGGAGCCCAGCCCCAGCATTTT. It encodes CASSRQGAQPQHF.

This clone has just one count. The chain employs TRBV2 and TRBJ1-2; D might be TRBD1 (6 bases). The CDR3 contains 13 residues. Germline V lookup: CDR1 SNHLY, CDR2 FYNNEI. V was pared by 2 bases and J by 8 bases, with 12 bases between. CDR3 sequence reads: CASSERGLIGYTF. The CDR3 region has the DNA TGTGCCAGCAGTGAACGGGGGCTGATCGGCTACACCTTC.

The CDR3 region is CASSRRGSGELFF. The DNA for the CDR3 is TGTGCCAGCAGCCGCCGGGGTTCCGGGGAGCTGTTTTTT. The chain carries TRBV5-6 and TRBJ2-2; the D gene is possibly TRBD2 (5 bases). Between the trimmed V and J ends, which lost 4 bases and 6 bases, there was a span of 10 bases. The CDR3 is made up of 13 amino acids. Germline V lookup: CDR1 SGHDT, CDR2 YYEEEE. Drawing the rest from reference TRBV5-6 and TRBJ2-2, the complete variable domain is DAGVTQSPTHLIKTRGQQVTLRCSPKSGHDTVSWYQQALGQGPQFIFQYYEEEERQRGNFPDRFSGHQFPNYSSELNVNALLLGDSALYLCASSRRGSGELFFGEGSRLTVL.

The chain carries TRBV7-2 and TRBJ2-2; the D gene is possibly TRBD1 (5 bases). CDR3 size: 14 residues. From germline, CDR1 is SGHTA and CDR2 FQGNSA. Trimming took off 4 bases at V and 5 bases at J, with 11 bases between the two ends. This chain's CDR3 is CASSSMTATGELFF. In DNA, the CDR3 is TGTGCCAGCAGCTCTATGACAGCAACCGGGGAGCTGTTTTTT.

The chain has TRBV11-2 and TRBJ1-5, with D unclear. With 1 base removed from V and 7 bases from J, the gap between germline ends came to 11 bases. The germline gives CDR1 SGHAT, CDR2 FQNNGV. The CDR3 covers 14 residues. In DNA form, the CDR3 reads TGTGCCAGCAGCTTAGCTGCAGGCGGGCAGCCCCAGCATTTT. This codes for CASSLAAGGQPQHF. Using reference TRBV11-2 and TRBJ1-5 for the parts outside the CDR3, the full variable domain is EAGVAQSPRYKIIEKRQSVAFWCNPISGHATLYWYQQILGQGPKLLIQFQNNGVVDDSQLPKDRFSAERLKGVDSTLKIQPAKLEDSAVYLCASSLAAGGQPQHFGDGTRLSIL.

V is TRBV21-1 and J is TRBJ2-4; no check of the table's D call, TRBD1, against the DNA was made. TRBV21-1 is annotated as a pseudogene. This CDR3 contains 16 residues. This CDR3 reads CASSKDRDQAKNIQYF. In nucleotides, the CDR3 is TGTGCCAGCAGCAAAGACAGGGACCAGGCCAAAAACATTCAGTACTTC.

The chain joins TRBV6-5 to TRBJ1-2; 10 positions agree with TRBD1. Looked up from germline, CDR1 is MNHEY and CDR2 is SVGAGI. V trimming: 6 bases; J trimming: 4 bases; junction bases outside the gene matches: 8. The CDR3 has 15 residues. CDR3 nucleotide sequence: TGTGCCAGCAGAGGGGACAGGGGCCTTCGCTATGGCTACACCTTC. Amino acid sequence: CASRGDRGLRYGYTF.

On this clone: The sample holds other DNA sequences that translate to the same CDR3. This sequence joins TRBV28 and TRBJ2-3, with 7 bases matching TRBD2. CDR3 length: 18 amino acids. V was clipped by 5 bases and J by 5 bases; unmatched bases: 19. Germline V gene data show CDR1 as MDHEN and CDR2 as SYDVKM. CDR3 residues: CASSKDTGTPGGGDTQYF. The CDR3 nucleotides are TGTGCCAGCAGTAAAGACACGGGAACACCGGGGGGTGGAGATACGCAGTATTTT.

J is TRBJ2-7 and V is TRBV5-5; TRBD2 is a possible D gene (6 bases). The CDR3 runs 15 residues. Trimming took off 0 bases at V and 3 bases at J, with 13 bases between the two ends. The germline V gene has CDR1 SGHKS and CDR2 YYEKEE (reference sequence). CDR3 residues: CASSLVGGAIYEQYF. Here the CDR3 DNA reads TGTGCCAGCAGCTTGGTGGGGGGAGCCATCTACGAGCAGTACTTC.

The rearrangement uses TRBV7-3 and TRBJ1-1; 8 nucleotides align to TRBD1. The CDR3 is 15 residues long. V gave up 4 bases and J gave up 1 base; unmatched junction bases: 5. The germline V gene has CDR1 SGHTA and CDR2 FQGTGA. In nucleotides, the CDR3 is TGTGCCAGCAGCTCCGTAGGACAGGGGAACACTGAAGCTTTCTTT. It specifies CASSSVGQGNTEAFF.

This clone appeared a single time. This chain's CDR3 is CASSLVLSGSSYNEQFF. CDR3 nucleotide sequence: TGCGCCAGCAGCTTGGTACTTAGCGGGTCCTCCTACAATGAGCAGTTCTTC. The chain has TRBV5-1 and TRBJ2-1; 7 positions match TRBD2. Trimming took 0 bases from V and 0 from J; bases not matched to a gene: 6. CDR3 length equals 17 residues. The V gene's germline CDR1 is SGHRS and CDR2 YFSETQ.

In DNA, the CDR3 is TGTGCCAGCAGCAGCACTAGCGGGGGGGGAACAGATACGCAGTATTTT. Its translation: CASSSTSGGGTDTQYF. V gene TRBV7-9 combines with J gene TRBJ2-3, with TRBD2 identical over 13 bases. The CDR3 has 16 residues. Looked up from germline, CDR1 is SEHNR and CDR2 is FQNEAQ (reference sequence). The V and J ends lost 5 bases and 3 bases, in that order; junction bases with no gene match: 5.

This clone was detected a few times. The CDR3 loop reads CASGWAGTGRPEAFF. As DNA, the CDR3 is TGTGCTAGTGGTTGGGCCGGGACAGGGAGGCCTGAAGCTTTCTTT. This chain connects TRBV12-5 to TRBJ1-1; 9 nucleotides agree with TRBD1. The CDR3 contains 15 residues. Germline assignment: CDR1 LGHNT and CDR2 FRNRAP. The ends lost 4 bases at V and 6 bases at J; junction bases unmatched: 9.

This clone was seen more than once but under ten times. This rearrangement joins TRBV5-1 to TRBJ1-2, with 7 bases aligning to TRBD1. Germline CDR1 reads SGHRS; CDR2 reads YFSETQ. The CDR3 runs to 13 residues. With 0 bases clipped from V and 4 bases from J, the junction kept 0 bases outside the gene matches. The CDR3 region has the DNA TGCGCCAGCAGCTTGGAGGGGGCCTATGGCTACACCTTC. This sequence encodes CASSLEGAYGYTF.

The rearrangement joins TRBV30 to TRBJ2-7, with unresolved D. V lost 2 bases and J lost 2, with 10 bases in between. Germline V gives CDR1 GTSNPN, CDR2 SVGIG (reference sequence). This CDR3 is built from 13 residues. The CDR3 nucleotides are TGTGCCTGGAGTCGGACCCAGGCCTACGAGCAGTACTTC. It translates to CAWSRTQAYEQYF.

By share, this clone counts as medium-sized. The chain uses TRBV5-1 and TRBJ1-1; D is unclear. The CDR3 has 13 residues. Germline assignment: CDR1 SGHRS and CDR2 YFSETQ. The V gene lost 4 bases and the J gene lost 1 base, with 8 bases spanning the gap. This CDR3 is CASSNTQNTEAFF. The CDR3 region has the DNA TGCGCCAGCAGCAACACCCAGAACACTGAAGCTTTCTTT.

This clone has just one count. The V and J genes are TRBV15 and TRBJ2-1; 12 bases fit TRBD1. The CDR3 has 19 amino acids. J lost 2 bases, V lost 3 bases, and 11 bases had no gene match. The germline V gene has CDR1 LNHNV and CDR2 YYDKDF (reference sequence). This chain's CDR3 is CATSRSGTGGEGTYNEQFF. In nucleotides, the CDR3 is TGTGCCACCAGCAGGTCCGGGACAGGGGGCGAAGGTACCTACAATGAGCAGTTCTTC.

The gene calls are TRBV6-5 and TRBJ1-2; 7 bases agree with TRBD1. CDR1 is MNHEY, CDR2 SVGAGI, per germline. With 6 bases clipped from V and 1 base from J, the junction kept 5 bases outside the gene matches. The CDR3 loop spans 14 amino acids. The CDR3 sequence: CASRPDRINYGYTF. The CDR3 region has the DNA TGTGCCAGCAGACCGGACAGGATTAACTATGGCTACACCTTC.